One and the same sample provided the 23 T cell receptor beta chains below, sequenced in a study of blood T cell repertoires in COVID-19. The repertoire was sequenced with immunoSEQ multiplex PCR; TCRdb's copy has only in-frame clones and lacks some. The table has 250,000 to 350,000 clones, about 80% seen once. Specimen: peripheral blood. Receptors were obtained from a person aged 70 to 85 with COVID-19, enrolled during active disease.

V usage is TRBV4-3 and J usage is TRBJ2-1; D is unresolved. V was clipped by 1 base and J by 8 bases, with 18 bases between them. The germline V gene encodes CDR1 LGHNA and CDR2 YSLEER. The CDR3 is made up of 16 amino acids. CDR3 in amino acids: CASSQGSFRLGDEQFF. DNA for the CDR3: TGCGCCAGCAGCCAAGGGTCATTTCGACTCGGCGATGAGCAGTTCTTC.

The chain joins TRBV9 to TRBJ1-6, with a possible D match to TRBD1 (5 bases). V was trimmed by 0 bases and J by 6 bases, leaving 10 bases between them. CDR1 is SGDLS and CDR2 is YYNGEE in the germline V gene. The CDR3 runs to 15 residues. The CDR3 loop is CASSVGGTINSPLHF. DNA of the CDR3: TGTGCCAGCAGCGTAGGGGGGACTATTAATTCACCCCTCCACTTT.

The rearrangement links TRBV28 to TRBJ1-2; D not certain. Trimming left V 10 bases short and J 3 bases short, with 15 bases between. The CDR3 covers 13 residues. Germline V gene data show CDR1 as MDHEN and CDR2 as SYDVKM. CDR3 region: CAITGSQDYGYTF. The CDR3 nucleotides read TGTGCCATTACGGGGTCGCAGGACTATGGCTACACCTTC.

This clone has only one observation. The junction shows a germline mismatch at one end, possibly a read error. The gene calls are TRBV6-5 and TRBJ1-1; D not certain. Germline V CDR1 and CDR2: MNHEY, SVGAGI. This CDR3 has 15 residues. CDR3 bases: TGTGCCAGCAGTGACTCGTTCCGACGGGTGACTGAAGCTTTCTTT. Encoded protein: CASSDSFRRVTEAFF.

CDR3 nucleotide sequence: TGTGCCAGCAGTTACGCCAGCGGCCTTATTCACCACAATCAGCCCCAGCATTTT. Its translation: CASSYASGLIHHNQPQHF. The J gene is TRBJ1-5, the V gene TRBV6-2 or TRBV6-3; D is uncertain. Germline assignment: CDR1 MNHEY and CDR2 SVGEGT. Trimming stripped 2 bases from V and 3 bases from J, with 20 bases between. The CDR3 has 18 amino acids.

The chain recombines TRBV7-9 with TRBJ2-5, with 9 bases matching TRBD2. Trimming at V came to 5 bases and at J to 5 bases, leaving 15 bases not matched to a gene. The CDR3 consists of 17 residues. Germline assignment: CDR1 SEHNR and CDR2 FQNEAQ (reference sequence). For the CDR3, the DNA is TGTGCCAGCAGCACCTTAGCGGGAGCTGGGCCGGGGGAGACCCAGTACTTC. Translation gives CASSTLAGAGPGETQYF. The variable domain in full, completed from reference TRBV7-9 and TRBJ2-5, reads DTGVSQNPRHKITKRGQNVTFRCDPISEHNRLYWYRQTLGQGPEFLTYFQNEAQLEKSRLLSDRFSAERPKGSFSTLEIQRTEQGDSAMYLCASSTLAGAGPGETQYFGPGTRLLVL.

DNA for the CDR3: TGTGCCAGCAGCCTCGGGGAGGTGGCTCAAGAGACCCAGTACTTC. As protein: CASSLGEVAQETQYF. This chain connects TRBV9 to TRBJ2-5; a weak D match, TRBD2 (6 bases). This CDR3 has 15 residues. CDR1 and CDR2 (germline): SGDLS, YYNGEE. V lost 4 bases and J lost 2, with 15 bases in between.

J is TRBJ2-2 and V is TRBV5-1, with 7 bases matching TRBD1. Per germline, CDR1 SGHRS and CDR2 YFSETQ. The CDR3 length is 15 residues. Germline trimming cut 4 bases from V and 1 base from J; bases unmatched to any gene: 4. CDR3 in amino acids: CASSPGQMNTGELFF. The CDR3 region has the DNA TGCGCCAGCAGCCCGGGACAGATGAACACCGGGGAGCTGTTTTTT.

CDR3 residues: CASSQGRDWNTGELFF. The DNA of the CDR3 is TGCGCCAGCAGCCAAGGGCGGGATTGGAACACCGGGGAGCTGTTTTTT. The chain carries TRBV4-3 and TRBJ2-2; tentative D call: TRBD2 (6 bases). Trimming removed 1 base from V and 1 base from J, with 10 bases in between. In germline, CDR1 is LGHNA, CDR2 YSLEER. CDR3 length equals 16 residues.

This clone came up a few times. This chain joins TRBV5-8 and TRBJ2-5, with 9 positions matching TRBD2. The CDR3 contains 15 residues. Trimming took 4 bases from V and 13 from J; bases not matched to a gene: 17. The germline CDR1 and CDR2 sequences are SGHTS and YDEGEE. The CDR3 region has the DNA TGTGCCAGCAGCCCCTACGAATTAGCGGGGGCCGCCGGGTACTTC. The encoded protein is CASSPYELAGAAGYF.

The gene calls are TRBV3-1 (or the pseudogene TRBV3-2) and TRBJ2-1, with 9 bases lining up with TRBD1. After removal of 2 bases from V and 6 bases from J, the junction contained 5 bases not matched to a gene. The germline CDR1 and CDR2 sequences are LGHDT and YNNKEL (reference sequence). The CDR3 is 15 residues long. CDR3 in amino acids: CASSQLGDRVNEQFF. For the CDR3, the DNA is TGTGCCAGCAGCCAACTCGGGGACAGGGTCAATGAGCAGTTCTTC.

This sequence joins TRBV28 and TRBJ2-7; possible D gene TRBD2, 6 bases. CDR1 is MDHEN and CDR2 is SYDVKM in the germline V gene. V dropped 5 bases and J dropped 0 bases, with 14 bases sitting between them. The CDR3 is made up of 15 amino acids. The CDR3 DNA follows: TGTGCCAGCAGTCCTGGGGGGTCGAGCTCCTACGAGCAGTACTTC. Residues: CASSPGGSSSYEQYF.

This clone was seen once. The CDR3 is CASRSGSSQETQYF. The CDR3 nucleotides read TGTGCCAGCCGGAGCGGGAGTAGCCAAGAGACCCAGTACTTC. The chain links TRBV28 to TRBJ2-5; 8 positions match TRBD2. This CDR3 has 14 residues. Germline CDR1 is MDHEN and CDR2 is SYDVKM. The junction had 6 bases not matched to a gene; V was cut back by 8 bases and J by 1 base. The full variable domain, completed using reference TRBV28 and TRBJ2-5, is DVKVTQSSRYLVKRTGEKVFLECVQDMDHENMFWYRQDPGLGLRLIYFSYDVKMKEKGDIPEGYSVSREKKERFSLILESASTNQTSMYLCASRSGSSQETQYFGPGTRLLVL.

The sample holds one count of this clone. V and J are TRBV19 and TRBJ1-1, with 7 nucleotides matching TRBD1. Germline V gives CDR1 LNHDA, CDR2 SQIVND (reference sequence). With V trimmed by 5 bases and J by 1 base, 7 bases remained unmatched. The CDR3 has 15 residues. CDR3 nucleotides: TGTGCCAGTAGTCCTTGGGACAGAACGAACACTGAAGCTTTCTTT. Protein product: CASSPWDRTNTEAFF.

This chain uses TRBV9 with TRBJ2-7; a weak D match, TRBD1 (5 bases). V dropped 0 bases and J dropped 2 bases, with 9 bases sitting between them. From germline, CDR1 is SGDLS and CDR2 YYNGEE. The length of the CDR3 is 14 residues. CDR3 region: CASSVAGRAYEQYF. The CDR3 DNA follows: TGTGCCAGCAGCGTAGCTGGCAGGGCCTACGAGCAGTACTTC. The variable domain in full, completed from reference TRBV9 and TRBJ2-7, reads DSGVTQTPKHLITATGQRVTLRCSPRSGDLSVYWYQQSLDQGLQFLIQYYNGEERAKGNILERFSAQQFPDLHSELNLSSLELGDSALYFCASSVAGRAYEQYFGPGTRLTVT.

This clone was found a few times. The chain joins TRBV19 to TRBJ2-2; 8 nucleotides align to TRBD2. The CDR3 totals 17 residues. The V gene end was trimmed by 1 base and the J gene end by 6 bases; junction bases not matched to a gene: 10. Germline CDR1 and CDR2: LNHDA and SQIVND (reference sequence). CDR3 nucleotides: TGTGCCAGTAGTATAGCTGAGAGCGGGAGTGGGCCCGGGGAGCTGTTTTTT. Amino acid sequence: CASSIAESGSGPGELFF.

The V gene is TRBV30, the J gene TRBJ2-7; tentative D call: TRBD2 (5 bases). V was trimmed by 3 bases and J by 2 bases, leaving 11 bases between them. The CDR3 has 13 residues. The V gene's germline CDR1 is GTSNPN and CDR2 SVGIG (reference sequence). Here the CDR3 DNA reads TGTGCCTGGAGCCCGGGGAGAGCCTACGAGCAGTACTTC. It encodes CAWSPGRAYEQYF.

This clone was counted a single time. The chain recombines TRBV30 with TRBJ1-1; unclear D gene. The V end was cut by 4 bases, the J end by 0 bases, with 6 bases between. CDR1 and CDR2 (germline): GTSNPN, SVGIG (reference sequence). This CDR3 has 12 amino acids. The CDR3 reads CAWTTMNTEAFF. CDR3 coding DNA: TGTGCCTGGACAACAATGAACACTGAAGCTTTCTTT.

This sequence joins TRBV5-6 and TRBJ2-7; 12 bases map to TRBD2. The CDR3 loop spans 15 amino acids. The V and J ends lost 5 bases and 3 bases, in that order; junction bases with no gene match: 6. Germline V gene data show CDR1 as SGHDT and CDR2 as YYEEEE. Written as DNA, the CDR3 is TGTGCCAGCAGTTTAACTAGCGGGGGGCGCTACGAGCAGTACTTC. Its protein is CASSLTSGGRYEQYF.

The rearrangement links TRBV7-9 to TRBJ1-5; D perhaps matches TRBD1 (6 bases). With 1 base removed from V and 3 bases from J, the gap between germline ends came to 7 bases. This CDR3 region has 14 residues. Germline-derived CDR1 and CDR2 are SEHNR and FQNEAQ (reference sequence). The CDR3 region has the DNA TGTGCCAGCAGCTTAGGACAGGTCAATCAGCCCCAGCATTTT. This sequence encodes CASSLGQVNQPQHF.

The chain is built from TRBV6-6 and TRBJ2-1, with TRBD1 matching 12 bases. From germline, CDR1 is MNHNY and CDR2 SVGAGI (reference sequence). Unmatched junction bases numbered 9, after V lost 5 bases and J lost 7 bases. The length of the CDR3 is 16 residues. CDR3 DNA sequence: TGTGCCAGCAGTCCACCTCGGGACAGGGGGCAAAATGAGCAGTTCTTC. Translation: CASSPPRDRGQNEQFF.

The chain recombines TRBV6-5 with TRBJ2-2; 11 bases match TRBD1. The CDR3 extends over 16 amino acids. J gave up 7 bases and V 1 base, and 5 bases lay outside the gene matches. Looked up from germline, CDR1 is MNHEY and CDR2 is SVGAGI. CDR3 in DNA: TGTGCCAGCAGTTACTGGGACAGGGGGGGAAACGGGGAGCTGTTTTTT. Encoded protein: CASSYWDRGGNGELFF.

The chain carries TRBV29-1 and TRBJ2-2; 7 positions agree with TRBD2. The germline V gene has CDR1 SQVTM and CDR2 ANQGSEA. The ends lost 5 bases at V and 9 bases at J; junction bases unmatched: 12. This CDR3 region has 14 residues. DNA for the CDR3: TGCAGCGTTCTCGTTGGGCGGGAGTCCCGGGAGCTGTTTTTT. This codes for CSVLVGRESRELFF.